One sample yielded the 18 T cell receptor beta chains listed below, sequenced in a study of CD8 T cells in ankylosing spondylitis. General observations from the study: A TCR beta motif made of about eight highly homologous variants seemed typical of ankylosing spondylitis blood.

One entry per CDR3 protein results from TCRdb running MiXCR on the 5' RACE reads. The sample shows a few hundred thousand distinct CDR3 sequences, roughly 8% of them seen only once. These receptors' antigens are unknown. The source material was blood, either unsorted or a sorted T cell fraction (not recorded which). These receptors were collected from a male donor with ankylosing spondylitis.

This clonotype was detected only a few times. This chain connects TRBV11-2 to TRBJ1-4; D ambiguous. Germline loops: CDR1 SGHAT, CDR2 FQNNGV. The V end lost 2 bases, the J end lost 8 bases, and 6 bases lay between the germline ends. The CDR3 is 12 amino acids. The CDR3 loop is CASSLLREKLFF. The CDR3 DNA reads TGTGCCAGCAGCTTACTCCGAGAAAAACTGTTTTTT.

V and J are TRBV28 and TRBJ2-3; TRBD1 aligns across 7 bases. Germline V gives CDR1 MDHEN, CDR2 SYDVKM. The length of the CDR3 is 15 residues. The trim removed 4 bases at V and 2 bases at J, leaving 6 bases unmatched. The CDR3 spells CASSWDSENTDTQYF. CDR3 nucleotides: TGTGCCAGCAGTTGGGACAGCGAAAACACAGATACGCAGTATTTT.

The rearrangement links TRBV19 to TRBJ1-1; 7 bases fit TRBD1. Per germline, CDR1 LNHDA and CDR2 SQIVND (reference sequence). The CDR3 contains 14 residues. The V and J ends lost 3 bases and 0 bases, in that order; junction bases with no gene match: 1. Here the CDR3 reads CASSIDRVNTEAFF. CDR3 nucleotides: TGTGCCAGTAGTATCGACAGGGTGAACACTGAAGCTTTCTTT.

This clonotype was counted at least ten times. The chain uses TRBV10-3 and TRBJ2-3, with 8 bases aligning to TRBD2. Trimming removed 4 bases from V and 5 bases from J; junction bases left unmatched: 14. CDR1 is ENHRY, CDR2 SYGVKD, per germline. There are 17 residues in the CDR3. CDR3: CAISAPRRGSGVDTQYF. As DNA, the CDR3 is TGTGCCATCAGTGCCCCCAGGAGGGGTAGCGGGGTAGATACGCAGTATTTT.

This chain joins TRBV7-7 and TRBJ2-7; D is unresolved. Per the germline V gene, CDR1 is SSHAT and CDR2 is FNYEAQ (reference sequence). Deletions cut 2 bases from V and 6 bases from J, with 14 bases between. CDR3 length: 14 residues. The CDR3 bases are TGTGCCAGCAGCTTAACGTTAAGCAGTCTCGAGCAGTACTTC. Protein: CASSLTLSSLEQYF.

This clonotype occurred many times. Written as DNA, the CDR3 is TGCGCCAGCAGCTTGTGGCAGGGGTCAGATACGCAGTATTTT. Residues: CASSLWQGSDTQYF. V is TRBV5-1 and J is TRBJ2-3, with D possibly TRBD1 on 6 matching bases. Germline loops: CDR1 SGHRS, CDR2 YFSETQ. The ends were cut back, 1 base at V and 4 bases at J, with 10 bases in the middle. The CDR3 contains 14 residues.

This clonotype was detected many times. This sequence joins TRBV4-1 and TRBJ2-5; D is uncertain. Germline V CDR1 and CDR2: MGHRA, YSYEKL. The germline V and J ends were trimmed by 5 bases and 1 base, with 8 bases remaining between them. The CDR3 length is 13 residues. The CDR3 spells CASSLGRQETQYF. DNA for the CDR3: TGCGCCAGCAGCTTAGGACGCCAAGAGACCCAGTACTTC.

This clonotype was seen only a few times. The genes are TRBV10-2 and TRBJ2-1; 8 positions agree with TRBD1. V lost 6 bases and J lost 6; bases outside the gene matches: 7. Germline assignment: CDR1 WSHSY and CDR2 SAAADI. This CDR3 is 14 amino acids long. CDR3 region: CASRTGGFVNEQFF. DNA for the CDR3: TGCGCCAGCAGAACAGGGGGGTTCGTCAATGAGCAGTTCTTC.

This clonotype was observed a handful of times. The chain combines TRBV7-9 with TRBJ2-3, with 7 bases that match TRBD2. The CDR3 runs 14 residues. The J segment lost 3 bases and the V segment lost 4 bases, leaving 4 bases of the junction unmatched. CDR1 SEHNR and CDR2 FQNEAQ come from the germline V gene (reference sequence). In DNA form, the CDR3 reads TGTGCCAGCAGCTATGGGGGGGAGACAGATACGCAGTATTTT. Translated, it gives CASSYGGETDTQYF.

The CDR3: CASSLEGLRTDTQYF. CDR3 coding DNA: TGCGCCAGCAGCTTGGAAGGACTTCGCACAGATACGCAGTATTTT. The chain employs TRBV5-1 and TRBJ2-3; D might be TRBD2 (5 bases). Germline V lookup: CDR1 SGHRS, CDR2 YFSETQ. The V end lost 0 bases, the J end lost 1 base, and 9 bases lay between the germline ends. CDR3 size: 15 residues.

This clonotype was counted a few times. The genes are TRBV5-1 and TRBJ2-3; TRBD1 matches 8 bases. V lost 2 bases, J lost 3 bases, and 5 bases stayed unmatched. This CDR3 is 15 amino acids long. Germline V gene sequence: CDR1 SGHRS, CDR2 YFSETQ. The CDR3 DNA sequence: TGCGCCAGCAGCTTTCCCGGGACAGGAACAGATACGCAGTATTTT. This codes for CASSFPGTGTDTQYF.

This clonotype was seen repeatedly, ten times or more. DNA of the CDR3: TGTGCCAGCAGTTTTGAACTAGCGGGCTACGAGCAGTACTTC. Amino acids: CASSFELAGYEQYF. V usage is TRBV12-3 or TRBV12-4 and J usage is TRBJ2-7, with 9 positions matching TRBD2. V shed 3 bases and J 3 bases; nucleotides not matched to a gene: 3. This CDR3 contains 14 residues.

Many counts were recorded for this clonotype. CDR3 coding DNA: TGCGCCAGCAGCTTGGTAGGGGAAGAGACCCAGTACTTC. This sequence encodes CASSLVGEETQYF. This chain uses TRBV5-1 with TRBJ2-5; a weak D match, TRBD1 (5 bases). Looked up from germline, CDR1 is SGHRS and CDR2 is YFSETQ. Trimming removed 0 bases from V and 3 bases from J, with 6 bases in between. This CDR3 contains 13 residues.

This clonotype has only a few counts. The chain uses TRBV5-6 and TRBJ2-1; D ambiguous. The CDR3 sequence is 12 residues long. The germline V gene has CDR1 SGHDT and CDR2 YYEEEE. Trimming pared 4 bases from V and 9 bases from J, leaving 11 bases between. The CDR3 is CASSPEFSEQFF. DNA of the CDR3: TGTGCCAGCAGCCCAGAGTTCAGTGAGCAGTTCTTC.

This sequence joins TRBV6-6 and TRBJ2-7, with D hard to call. The CDR3 sequence is 12 residues long. V gave up 0 bases and J gave up 7 bases, with 7 bases separating them. Germline V gives CDR1 MNHNY, CDR2 SVGAGI (reference sequence). The CDR3 DNA reads as TGTGCCAGCAGTTACTCCCTCTGGGAGCAGTACTTC. Amino acids: CASSYSLWEQYF.

This clonotype came up a few times. V and J are TRBV7-2 and TRBJ2-3; D is ambiguous. The CDR3 runs 13 residues. V lost 7 bases and J lost 5, with 13 bases in between. CDR1 SGHTA and CDR2 FQGNSA come from the germline V gene. The CDR3, as DNA: TGTGCCAGCACCGCAGAATCGAGAGATACGCAGTATTTT. Amino acid sequence: CASTAESRDTQYF.

The CDR3, as DNA: TGTGCCAGCAGCTATGGACAGGATGGCTACACCTTC. Its protein is CASSYGQDGYTF. The chain recombines TRBV7-9 with TRBJ1-2; 7 nucleotides agree with TRBD1. The V and J ends lost 4 bases and 6 bases, in that order; junction bases with no gene match: 2. Germline loops: CDR1 SEHNR, CDR2 FQNEAQ (reference sequence). This CDR3 region has 12 residues.

The chain couples TRBV6-2 or TRBV6-3 to TRBJ1-5, with D uncertain. With 8 bases removed from V and 4 bases from J, the gap between germline ends came to 15 bases. The CDR3 sequence is 14 residues long. Germline values: CDR1 MNHEY, CDR2 SVGEGT. The CDR3 loop reads CASGSIGGNQPQHF. The CDR3 nucleotides read TGTGCCAGCGGCTCCATCGGCGGGAATCAGCCCCAGCATTTT.